This T cell receptor beta chain was observed in a study of CD8+ T cells in alopecia areata (dated by TCRdb to about 2018). Describing the broader study: The treated patients took part in an open-label pilot trial in which moderate-to-severe alopecia areata was treated with oral tofacitinib at 5 to 10 mg twice daily. In both human patients and the C3H/HeJ mouse model, the study applied high-throughput TCRbeta sequencing to look at T cell clonal expansion in alopecia areata. TCRbeta CDR3 regions were amplified by immunoSEQ multiplex PCR using 35 Vbeta forward and 13 Jbeta reverse primers. Disease severity in treated patients was measured with the SALT score, which quantifies the percentage of affected scalp surface area. Tofacitinib-treated patients had biopsies at baseline and at 4 and 24 weeks of treatment, with a later scalp biopsy in several patients. Scalp clonality was compared among normal scalp (n=4), patchy alopecia areata scalp (n=8), and alopecia totalis/universalis scalp (n=8). Patients stayed on tofacitinib for 6 to 18 months and then had 6 months of follow-up off drug so that delayed response and recurrence could be assessed. Human TCRbeta sequencing covered scalp tissue and sorted CD4+ and CD8+ peripheral blood T cells from patchy and totalis/universalis alopecia areata patients and healthy controls. RNA came from the PAXgene miRNA kit for fixed scalp, the miRNeasy kit for PBMCs, and the RNeasy kit for mouse skin.

The sample's treatment or condition label, in plain terms: oral pan-JAK inhibitor, 5-10 mg twice daily. Lesional scalp punch biopsies and peripheral blood were collected from alopecia areata patients. PBMCs were isolated by density centrifugation and stained for CD3, CD4 and CD8, and CD4+ and CD8+ T cells were sorted on a FACSAria. What the study reported, not specific to this receptor: Scalp TCR repertoire analysis is complicated because resident alphabeta T cells in normal human skin are also sequenced, whereas mouse skin is dominated by gammadelta T cells. TCR sequences shared between patients were less clear than in mice, possibly partly because of HLA diversity in the patient population. Higher clonality and more expanded CD8+ clones were observed in lesional scalp than in normal scalp, particularly in alopecia totalis/universalis, a finding suggestive of antigenic drive. Because the treated cohort was small and had only one nonresponder, larger studies are needed to examine links between baseline CD8+ expansion and response. Many expanded lesional clones were found to persist in scalp and blood during tofacitinib treatment, and relapse after treatment cessation may be partly explained by this persistence. Scalp clonality and the number of expanded CD8+ clones among the top 100 scalp clones were significantly decreased by tofacitinib.

Comment on this clone: The target of this receptor is not known. There are no base qualities to consult, and no much larger clone falls within one base.

The library was obtained by the immunoSEQ multiplex PCR assay. For TCR sequencing, RNA was extracted from every sample and reverse transcribed into cDNA to serve as template. SuperScript III was used for first-strand cDNA synthesis, primed with a 2:1 mix of oligo-dT and random hexamers. Amplification bias was assessed with a synthetic immune receptor repertoire, and residual bias was removed computationally. As for the original processing: Raw reads were preprocessed for error removal, and CDR3 was defined according to IMGT conventions as running from the conserved cysteine to phenylalanine. To get clonality, Shannon entropy was normalized by log2 of the number of productive unique TCRs and the result was subtracted from 1. Whether scalp clones were CD4 or CD8 was inferred by matching scalp TCRbeta sequences against CD4 and CD8 repertoires sorted from blood. Held by TCRdb, this immuneACCESS table contains in-frame sequences only and omits some clones. Under half of the omission traces to an unresolved V gene where checked; the cause of the rest is unknown. The V and J calls and the clone size are those of that table, but D and trimming were determined from the DNA. For this sample there are approximately 150,000 clones; approximately 59% appear just once. The top ten hold approximately 16% of the sample.

V and J are truncated by 5 bases and 4 bases respectively, leaving an intervening sequence of 11 bases. The CDR3 goes from the cysteine to the phenylalanine over 13 residues. Only CDR3 DNA is held: 39 bases, read in frame from base 1. The germline V gene provides CDR1 MNHEY and CDR2 SVGAGI. This sequence uses TRBV6-5 and TRBJ1-1; TRBD1 is a weak D gene call, 5 bases matching. This TCR came from a human donor with alopecia areata. Sequencing was performed on CD4+ T cells sorted from blood, taken between weeks 55 and 70, from a patient treated with tofacitinib. The CDR3 amino acid sequence is: CASSAGIGTEAFF. The nucleotide sequence is given as TGTGCCAGCAGTGCAGGGATTGGCACTGAAGCTTTCTTT.